This TCR beta chain comes out of a study of regulatory T cells in long-lasting Graves disease. About this clonotype itself: Its antigen is undetermined.

Arm-PCR of CDR3 regions and iRepertoire HTBI primers were the basis on which TCR beta libraries were built. Using its own MiXCR run on the multiplex PCR reads, TCRdb lists one record per CDR3 protein. The sample shows some 220,000 distinct CDR3 sequences, approximately 18% of them seen only once. Study results and limitations: Researchers examined only peripheral blood and not thyroid tissue.

Documented time point: newly diagnosed GD, antithyroid drugs for less than 3 months. Construction of the TCR library relied on RNA isolated from PBMCs. This sample was shared with a second study, whose subject was T cells in Graves' hyperthyroidism and ophthalmopathy.

This TCR was sampled from a woman aged 25-40 years with Graves disease. The source was peripheral blood mononuclear cells (PBMCs), collected at new diagnosis, from a patient treated with antithyroid drugs.

DNA of the CDR3: TGTGCCAGCAGCCCCCTAGGTAGCGGGAGTAGGGAGACCCAGTACTTC. This sequence encodes CASSPLGSGSRETQYF. The genes are TRBV12-3 or TRBV12-4 and TRBJ2-5; TRBD2 aligns across 9 bases. The V gene end was trimmed by 6 bases and the J gene end by 5 bases; junction bases not matched to a gene: 13. The CDR3 is 16 residues long.